This is a list of T cell receptor beta chains from one sample in a study of CD8 T cells in Susac syndrome. TCRdb recomputed calls from the immunoSEQ multiplex PCR reads with MiXCR, one row per CDR3 protein. Seen here are 90,000 to 150,000 distinct CDR3 sequences, approximately 93% observed once, and the top ten hold approximately 0.093%. The sequenced sample consisted of CD4+ T cells from PBMCs. These receptor sequences come from a human donor with multiple sclerosis. The CDR3 runs from the conserved cysteine through the conserved F or W. The order of the fields is J gene, clone size, V gene, D gene, CDR3 protein, CDR3 DNA. D genes are given only for firm matches. Rows give clone size only sometimes, using once, few, many, or a class for an expanded clone.

j_call: TRBJ2-3
clone_size: NA
v_call: TRBV6-5
d_call: TRBD2
cdr3_aa: CATQLAGITDTQYF
cdr3_nt: TGTGCCACCCAACTAGCGGGCATCACAGATACGCAGTATTTT

j_call: TRBJ1-5
clone_size: NA
v_call: TRBV16
d_call: NA
cdr3_aa: CASSQLNERQSQHF
cdr3_nt: TGTGCCAGCAGCCAACTGAACGAGCGGCAGTCCCAGCATTTT

j_call: TRBJ2-7
clone_size: NA
v_call: TRBV3-1
d_call: TRBD2
cdr3_aa: CASSRSGGADEQYF
cdr3_nt: TGTGCCAGCAGCCGTAGCGGGGGGGCTGATGAGCAGTACTTC

j_call: TRBJ1-5
clone_size: NA
v_call: TRBV30
d_call: TRBD1
cdr3_aa: CAWSEFGRGLNQPQHF
cdr3_nt: TGTGCCTGGAGTGAATTTGGCAGGGGGCTCAATCAGCCCCAGCATTTT

j_call: TRBJ1-3
clone_size: NA
v_call: TRBV6-2/TRBV6-3
d_call: NA
cdr3_aa: CASSKGTAGSGNTIYF
cdr3_nt: TGTGCCAGCAGTAAAGGGACTGCCGGCTCTGGAAACACCATATATTTT

j_call: TRBJ1-1
clone_size: NA
v_call: TRBV6-2/TRBV6-3
d_call: NA
cdr3_aa: CASSRPPEVTEAFF
cdr3_nt: TGTGCCAGCAGTCGCCCCCCGGAGGTCACTGAAGCTTTCTTT

j_call: TRBJ2-1
clone_size: NA
v_call: TRBV6-6
d_call: TRBD2
cdr3_aa: CASSYGGRGAQGEQFF
cdr3_nt: TGTGCCAGCAGCTACGGTGGGCGGGGGGCCCAGGGTGAGCAGTTCTTC

j_call: TRBJ1-1
clone_size: NA
v_call: TRBV4-2
d_call: NA
cdr3_aa: CASSQGSGRSWNTEAFF
cdr3_nt: TGTGCCAGCAGCCAAGGATCGGGCAGATCCTGGAACACTGAAGCTTTCTTT

j_call: TRBJ1-2
clone_size: NA
v_call: TRBV5-6
d_call: NA
cdr3_aa: CASSLDGSGFTF
cdr3_nt: TGTGCCAGCAGCTTGGACGGCAGCGGTTTCACCTTC

j_call: TRBJ1-1
clone_size: NA
v_call: TRBV11-3
d_call: NA
cdr3_aa: CASRNRDNTEAFF
cdr3_nt: TGTGCCAGCAGGAACCGGGACAACACTGAAGCTTTCTTT

j_call: TRBJ1-5
clone_size: NA
v_call: TRBV4-2
d_call: NA
cdr3_aa: CASSASSINRREPQHF
cdr3_nt: TGTGCCAGCAGCGCCTCATCTATAAACCGTAGGGAGCCCCAGCATTTT

j_call: TRBJ1-1
clone_size: NA
v_call: TRBV10-3
d_call: NA
cdr3_aa: CAIAGRQYTEAFF
cdr3_nt: TGTGCCATCGCGGGACGTCAGTATACTGAAGCTTTCTTT

j_call: TRBJ2-5
clone_size: NA
v_call: TRBV5-1
d_call: NA
cdr3_aa: CASSWNVQETQYF
cdr3_nt: TGCGCCAGCAGTTGGAACGTCCAAGAGACCCAGTACTTC

j_call: TRBJ2-7
clone_size: NA
v_call: TRBV6-2/TRBV6-3
d_call: NA
cdr3_aa: CAIKQAGFFYEQYF
cdr3_nt: TGTGCCATCAAGCAGGCGGGGTTTTTCTACGAGCAGTACTTC

j_call: TRBJ2-7
clone_size: NA
v_call: TRBV7-9
d_call: NA
cdr3_aa: CASSRRGGPYEQYF
cdr3_nt: TGTGCCAGCAGCCGGAGGGGGGGCCCCTACGAGCAGTACTTC

j_call: TRBJ1-1
clone_size: NA
v_call: TRBV29-1
d_call: TRBD1
cdr3_aa: CSDPGGLEAFF
cdr3_nt: TGCAGCGATCCAGGGGGACTCGAAGCTTTCTTT

j_call: TRBJ2-3
clone_size: NA
v_call: TRBV29-1
d_call: NA
cdr3_aa: CSVGLGADTQYF
cdr3_nt: TGCAGCGTCGGACTCGGCGCAGATACGCAGTATTTT

j_call: TRBJ2-2
clone_size: NA
v_call: TRBV4-1
d_call: TRBD2
cdr3_aa: CASSQEVRGGRTGELFF
cdr3_nt: TGCGCCAGCAGCCAAGAGGTGCGGGGGGGCCGAACCGGGGAGCTGTTTTTT

j_call: TRBJ2-6
clone_size: NA
v_call: TRBV2
d_call: NA
cdr3_aa: CASSTFLGANVLTF
cdr3_nt: TGTGCCAGCAGTACGTTCCTCGGGGCCAACGTCCTGACTTTC

j_call: TRBJ2-3
clone_size: NA
v_call: TRBV15
d_call: NA
cdr3_aa: CATSRGGHLDTQYF
cdr3_nt: TGTGCCACCAGCCGTGGGGGCCATTTAGATACGCAGTATTTT

j_call: TRBJ2-3
clone_size: NA
v_call: TRBV4-1
d_call: TRBD2
cdr3_aa: CASSQAGTTYTDTQYF
cdr3_nt: TGCGCCAGCAGCCAAGCCGGGACTACCTACACAGATACGCAGTATTTT

j_call: TRBJ1-3
clone_size: NA
v_call: TRBV30
d_call: NA
cdr3_aa: CAWSGGRGSSGNTIYF
cdr3_nt: TGTGCCTGGAGTGGAGGCAGGGGATCCTCTGGAAACACCATATATTTT

j_call: TRBJ2-3
clone_size: NA
v_call: TRBV5-1
d_call: TRBD1
cdr3_aa: CASSFRETGLLTDTQYF
cdr3_nt: TGCGCCAGCAGCTTCCGTGAGACAGGGCTTCTTACAGATACGCAGTATTTT

j_call: TRBJ1-6
clone_size: NA
v_call: TRBV14
d_call: NA
cdr3_aa: CASSQERAPYNSPLHF
cdr3_nt: TGTGCCAGCAGCCAAGAAAGAGCACCCTATAATTCACCCCTCCACTTT

j_call: TRBJ2-1
clone_size: once
v_call: TRBV11-2
d_call: NA
cdr3_aa: CASRQVGGAYNEQFF
cdr3_nt: TGTGCCAGCAGACAAGTGGGGGGGGCGTACAATGAGCAGTTCTTC

j_call: TRBJ1-1
clone_size: NA
v_call: TRBV7-9
d_call: NA
cdr3_aa: CAARRLNTEAFF
cdr3_nt: TGTGCCGCTCGCCGGCTGAACACTGAAGCTTTCTTT

j_call: TRBJ2-3
clone_size: NA
v_call: TRBV7-9
d_call: NA
cdr3_aa: CASSSIGGRGDTQYF
cdr3_nt: TGTGCCAGCAGCTCTATTGGGGGCCGGGGAGATACGCAGTATTTT

j_call: TRBJ1-5
clone_size: NA
v_call: TRBV3-1
d_call: NA
cdr3_aa: CASSHLSNQPQHF
cdr3_nt: TGTGCCAGCAGCCATTTAAGCAATCAGCCCCAGCATTTT

j_call: TRBJ2-5
clone_size: NA
v_call: TRBV20-1
d_call: TRBD2
cdr3_aa: CSASRLAGSIQETQYF
cdr3_nt: TGCAGTGCCAGTAGACTAGCGGGCAGTATCCAAGAGACCCAGTACTTC

j_call: TRBJ2-6
clone_size: NA
v_call: TRBV6-5
d_call: NA
cdr3_aa: CASSHRDGGSGANVLTF
cdr3_nt: TGTGCCAGCAGTCACCGGGACGGGGGCTCTGGGGCCAACGTCCTGACTTTC

j_call: TRBJ2-1
clone_size: NA
v_call: TRBV9
d_call: NA
cdr3_aa: CASSASSYNEQFF
cdr3_nt: TGTGCCAGCAGCGCGAGCTCCTACAATGAGCAGTTCTTC

j_call: TRBJ2-5
clone_size: NA
v_call: TRBV27
d_call: TRBD2
cdr3_aa: CASSWSGGGTQYF
cdr3_nt: TGTGCCAGCAGCTGGAGCGGGGGGGGCACCCAGTACTTC

j_call: TRBJ2-3
clone_size: NA
v_call: TRBV12-3/TRBV12-4
d_call: NA
cdr3_aa: CASSWLGLSTDTQYF
cdr3_nt: TGTGCCAGCAGTTGGTTGGGGCTTAGCACAGATACGCAGTATTTT

j_call: TRBJ1-2
clone_size: NA
v_call: TRBV4-2
d_call: NA
cdr3_aa: CASSPVSGGYTF
cdr3_nt: TGTGCCAGCAGCCCAGTATCTGGCGGCTACACCTTC

j_call: TRBJ1-6
clone_size: NA
v_call: TRBV7-2
d_call: TRBD1
cdr3_aa: CASSSVDRGYSPLHF
cdr3_nt: TGTGCCAGCAGCTCCGTGGACAGGGGGTATTCACCCCTCCACTTT

j_call: TRBJ2-5
clone_size: NA
v_call: TRBV27
d_call: NA
cdr3_aa: CASSLLTPPGTQYF
cdr3_nt: TGTGCCAGCAGTTTACTCACCCCCCCAGGGACCCAGTACTTC

j_call: TRBJ1-2
clone_size: NA
v_call: TRBV7-9
d_call: NA
cdr3_aa: CASTGGYGYTF
cdr3_nt: TGTGCCAGCACCGGGGGCTATGGCTACACCTTC

j_call: TRBJ1-1
clone_size: NA
v_call: TRBV30
d_call: TRBD1
cdr3_aa: CACTRGDRRWTEAFF
cdr3_nt: TGTGCCTGTACACGAGGGGACAGGAGATGGACTGAAGCTTTCTTT

j_call: TRBJ2-1
clone_size: NA
v_call: TRBV20-1
d_call: TRBD2
cdr3_aa: CSARDPSGDYNEQFF
cdr3_nt: TGCAGTGCTAGAGACCCTAGCGGGGACTACAATGAGCAGTTCTTC

j_call: TRBJ2-3
clone_size: NA
v_call: TRBV6-5
d_call: NA
cdr3_aa: CASRIGFGRDTQYF
cdr3_nt: TGTGCCTCACGCATCGGCTTTGGGAGAGATACGCAGTATTTT

j_call: TRBJ2-7
clone_size: NA
v_call: TRBV6-6
d_call: NA
cdr3_aa: CASREISSYEQYF
cdr3_nt: TGTGCCAGCAGGGAGATCAGCTCCTACGAGCAGTACTTC

j_call: TRBJ1-6
clone_size: NA
v_call: TRBV6-5
d_call: NA
cdr3_aa: CASTRGKDSPLHF
cdr3_nt: TGTGCCAGTACAAGGGGGAAGGATTCACCCCTCCACTTT

j_call: TRBJ2-7
clone_size: few
v_call: TRBV5-1
d_call: NA
cdr3_aa: CANPYEQYF
cdr3_nt: TGCGCCAATCCCTACGAGCAGTACTTC

j_call: TRBJ1-1
clone_size: NA
v_call: TRBV5-1
d_call: TRBD1
cdr3_aa: CASSSRQGRNTEAFF
cdr3_nt: TGCGCCAGCAGCTCCCGACAGGGGAGGAACACTGAAGCTTTCTTT

j_call: TRBJ2-7
clone_size: NA
v_call: TRBV6-5
d_call: NA
cdr3_aa: CASSYGFGRPYEQYF
cdr3_nt: TGTGCCAGCAGTTACGGTTTCGGGCGCCCCTACGAGCAGTACTTC

j_call: TRBJ2-3
clone_size: NA
v_call: TRBV24-1
d_call: NA
cdr3_aa: CATSDTPQGPPSTDTQYF
cdr3_nt: TGTGCCACCAGTGATACTCCACAGGGCCCGCCGAGCACAGATACGCAGTATTTT

j_call: TRBJ1-5
clone_size: once
v_call: TRBV29-1
d_call: NA
cdr3_aa: CSVGGGNSNQPQHF
cdr3_nt: TGCAGCGTTGGGGGGGGCAATAGCAATCAGCCCCAGCATTTT